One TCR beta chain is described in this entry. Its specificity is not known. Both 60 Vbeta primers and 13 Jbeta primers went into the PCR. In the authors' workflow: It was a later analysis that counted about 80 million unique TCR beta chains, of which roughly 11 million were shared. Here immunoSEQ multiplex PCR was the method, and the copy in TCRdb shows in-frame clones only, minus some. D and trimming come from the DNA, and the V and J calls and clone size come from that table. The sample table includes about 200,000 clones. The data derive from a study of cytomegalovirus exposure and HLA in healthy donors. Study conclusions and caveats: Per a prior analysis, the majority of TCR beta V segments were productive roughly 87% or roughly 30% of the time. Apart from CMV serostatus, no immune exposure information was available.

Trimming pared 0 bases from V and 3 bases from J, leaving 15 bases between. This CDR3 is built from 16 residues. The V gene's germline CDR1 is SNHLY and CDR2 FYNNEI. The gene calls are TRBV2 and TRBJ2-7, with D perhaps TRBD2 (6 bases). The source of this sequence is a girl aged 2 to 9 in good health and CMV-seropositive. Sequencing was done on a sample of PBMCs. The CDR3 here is CASSEATRRTLYEQYF. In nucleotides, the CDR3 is TGTGCCAGCAGTGAAGCGACTAGACGAACACTCTACGAGCAGTACTTC.